This record concerns one T cell receptor (beta chain) sequence. No antigen is known for it. Base quality data are lacking; no much larger clone is found one base away. The sample comes from a study of blood T cell repertoires in COVID-19 (dated by TCRdb to between 2020 and 2021). Turning to the overall study: Samples from collaborators originated in the United States, Italy and Spain and spanned both the acute and convalescent phases of COVID-19. The samples were drawn from two sources: the first 160 participants of the ongoing ImmuneRACE study, and 950 to 1,500 subjects contributed by 6 global collaborators. A de-identified subject ID, COVID-19 status, age in years and sex were almost always included in the sample metadata. The repertoires were made available in a free public database intended to serve as a resource for research on the immune response to SARS-CoV-2. HLA class I and class II types, where available, came from metadata supplied by the sample provider rather than from assay-based typing. The prospective study material was composed of cDNA or gDNA derived from T cells, B-cell-depleted T cells, or PBMCs. Deeply sampled blood TCRbeta repertoires from subjects exposed to, actively infected with, or recovered from COVID-19 were included in the dataset. The study at large found these results: Clinical and demographic metadata were provided uncurated, with the amount varying by source and participant.

Participants in the prospective study were aged roughly 18 to 100 years, lived in 20 to 30 United States geographic areas, and enrolled through a virtual design. To assign participants to cohorts, the prospective study relied on clinical history that participants themselves reported in a screening survey and a study questionnaire. Recovered participants in ImmuneRACE Cohort 3 were defined as having two consecutive negative NP/OP PCR tests, clearance from a healthcare professional, or resolution of symptoms. Each participant in the prospective study had whole blood, serum and a nasopharyngeal or oropharyngeal swab collected by mobile phlebotomists. Participants in the prospective study had the option to provide additional blood draws and questionnaires over a roughly two-month period. Before DNA extraction, blood samples from the prospective study were shipped at room temperature or frozen. V is pruned by 4 bases and J by 4 bases, leaving 7 bases of the junction without a gene match. From the cysteine through the phenylalanine, the CDR3 covers 14 amino acids. The CDR3 DNA has 42 bases and is translated from base 1. The CDR1 and CDR2 encoded by the germline V gene (reference sequence) are SGHNT and YYREEE.

TCRbeta CDR3 regions were amplified from genomic DNA using the immunoSEQ Assay, a bias-controlled multiplex PCR. As for the original processing: Nucleated cell counts per sample were estimated from amplification of reference gene primers within the assay. To quantify the absolute abundance of each unique TCRbeta CDR3 rearrangement, sequence reads were collapsed and filtered. Productive Simpson clonality was computed per sample as the square root of Simpson's diversity index over productive rearrangements. Entries here come from immuneACCESS through TCRdb and include only in-frame sequences with V and J called. Some clones fail to appear in such tables; in the studies checked, an unresolved V gene covers under half of the shortfall, and the cause of the remainder is unknown. D and trimming were read from the DNA, whereas the V and J calls and clone size are those reported in that table. Across this sample there are about 360,000 clones, with around 87% seen only once. 1.3% of the sample comes from the top ten.

The sequencing input was PBMCs or T cells enriched from blood (not recorded which). This chain is built from TRBV5-4 and TRBJ1-2; TRBD1 fits 7 bases in the junction. The clonotype originates from a man younger than 40 who had recovered from COVID-19. The nucleotide sequence reads TGTGCCAGCAGCCCCGACAGGGTGGCCTATGGCTACACCTTC. Translated, it gives CASSPDRVAYGYTF.